Following are 24 T cell receptor beta chains from one sample sequenced in a study of blood T cell repertoires in COVID-19. The protocol was immunoSEQ multiplex PCR, while the TCRdb copy is restricted to in-frame clones and leaves out a portion. The sample has hundreds of thousands of clones; roughly nine tenths are singletons. The specimen was PBMCs or T cells enriched from blood (not recorded which). The receptors were sampled from a woman aged 60-70 years who had recovered from COVID-19.

This chain uses TRBV12-5 with TRBJ2-3; TRBD1 aligns across 11 bases. The germline gives CDR1 LGHNT, CDR2 FRNRAP. J gave up 8 bases and V 5 bases, and 12 bases lay outside the gene matches. This CDR3 has 16 amino acids. The DNA of the CDR3 is TGTGCTAGTGGTCTCGGGGGACAGGGGGATCGGGGTACGCAGTATTTT. This gives the protein CASGLGGQGDRGTQYF.

This clone is a singleton in its sample. V is TRBV5-1 and J is TRBJ1-2; possible D gene TRBD1, 5 bases. V gave up 4 bases and J gave up 0 bases, with 25 bases separating them. Germline-derived CDR1 and CDR2 are SGHRS and YFSETQ. The CDR3 extends over 19 amino acids. The CDR3 region has the DNA TGCGCCAGCAGCAGGATGCTCCGGGACTCCCCTACGCCTAACTATGGCTACACCTTC. Translated, it gives CASSRMLRDSPTPNYGYTF.

This chain links TRBV21-1 with TRBJ2-6; TRBD1 reflects the table's D call only, with no check against the DNA. TRBV21-1 is designated a pseudogene. The CDR3 runs 20 residues. CDR3 loop: CASSKAPTGGILSGANVLTF. CDR3 nucleotide sequence: TGTGCCAGCAGCAAAGCCCCCACAGGGGGTATCCTCTCTGGGGCCAACGTCCTGACTTTC.

This chain links TRBV25-1 with TRBJ2-4; TRBD1 matches 8 bases. Unmatched junction bases numbered 5, after V lost 1 base and J lost 9 bases. CDR1 and CDR2 from the germline V gene are MGHDK and SYGVNS. The CDR3 totals 14 residues. The CDR3 nucleotides read TGTGCCAGCAGTGAATTTAGGACAGGGATCATTCAGTACTTC. This codes for CASSEFRTGIIQYF.

The genes are TRBV2 and TRBJ1-6; D is undetermined. Germline loops: CDR1 SNHLY, CDR2 FYNNEI. The CDR3 runs to 14 residues. With 3 bases removed from V and 7 bases from J, the gap between germline ends came to 10 bases. The CDR3 DNA is TGTGCCAGCAGTGAGACCGACACCAATTCACCCCTCCACTTT. It is translated as CASSETDTNSPLHF.

The gene calls are TRBV19 and TRBJ1-5; D ambiguous. Germline lookup yields CDR1 LNHDA and CDR2 SQIVND (reference sequence). The V end lost 4 bases, the J end lost 3 bases, and 7 bases lay between the germline ends. The CDR3 length is 13 residues. The CDR3 spells CASSSGDNQPQHF. CDR3 nucleotide sequence: TGTGCCAGTAGTAGCGGGGACAATCAGCCCCAGCATTTT. The whole variable domain, filled in from reference TRBV19 and TRBJ1-5, reads DGGITQSPKYLFRKEGQNVTLSCEQNLNHDAMYWYRQDPGQGLRLIYYSQIVNDFQKGDIAEGYSVSREKKESFPLTVTSAQKNPTAFYLCASSSGDNQPQHFGDGTRLSIL.

The CDR3 here is CAIRQGENTEAFF. The CDR3 nucleotides are TGTGCCATTCGACAGGGTGAGAACACTGAAGCTTTCTTT. The chain recombines TRBV10-3 with TRBJ1-1, with 7 bases aligning to TRBD1. Germline CDR1 is ENHRY and CDR2 is SYGVKD. Germline trimming cut 9 bases from V and 1 base from J; bases unmatched to any gene: 5. The length of the CDR3 is 13 residues.

The sample holds one count of this clone. The J gene is TRBJ1-2, the V gene TRBV5-6; D perhaps matches TRBD1 (5 bases). The V gene's germline CDR1 is SGHDT and CDR2 YYEEEE. Trimming stripped 4 bases from V and 6 bases from J, with 16 bases between. This CDR3 has 14 residues. The CDR3 nucleotides read TGTGCCAGCAGCCCCGAGACAGCGTATAATGGCTACACCTTC. This gives the protein CASSPETAYNGYTF.

This clone was recorded only once. This chain connects TRBV3-1 (or the pseudogene TRBV3-2) to TRBJ1-5, with TRBD1 identical over 11 bases. This CDR3 has 17 amino acids. Germline V gene sequence: CDR1 LGHDT, CDR2 YNNKEL (reference sequence). Germline trimming cut 1 base from V and 6 bases from J; bases unmatched to any gene: 8. The CDR3, as DNA: TGTGCCAGCAGCCAAGGTCCCGGGACAGGGGGAAGTCAGCCCCAGCATTTT. Amino acids: CASSQGPGTGGSQPQHF.

The chain carries TRBV2 and TRBJ1-4; tentatively, D is TRBD1 (6 bases). The CDR3 sequence is 15 residues long. CDR1 and CDR2 (germline): SNHLY, FYNNEI. Trimming removed 4 bases from V and 3 bases from J, with 12 bases in between. This CDR3 reads CASSVTQGPNEKLFF. CDR3 in DNA: TGTGCCAGCAGTGTAACACAGGGACCTAATGAAAAACTGTTTTTT.

This clone was detected once. The chain couples TRBV10-1 to TRBJ1-1; possibly TRBD1 for D (5 bases). The CDR3 is 12 residues long. V dropped 6 bases and J dropped 12 bases, with 17 bases sitting between them. CDR1 WNHNN and CDR2 SYGVQD come from the germline V gene (reference sequence). The CDR3 sequence: CASSEGRRGSFF. CDR3 sequence (DNA): TGCGCCAGCAGCGAAGGACGAAGGGGTTCTTTCTTT.

V gene TRBV24-1 combines with J gene TRBJ1-2; D ambiguous. Germline-derived CDR1 and CDR2 are KGHDR and SFDVKD. The CDR3 runs 14 residues. V was clipped by 4 bases and J by 0 bases, with 8 bases between them. The CDR3 loop is CATSEPGTNYGYTF. As DNA, the CDR3 is TGTGCCACCAGTGAGCCCGGGACTAACTATGGCTACACCTTC.

This clone was seen more than once but under ten times. The chain uses TRBV5-6 and TRBJ2-3, with D possibly matching TRBD1 (6 bases). Germline lookup yields CDR1 SGHDT and CDR2 YYEEEE. The CDR3 loop spans 15 amino acids. The germline V and J ends were trimmed by 2 bases and 2 bases, with 12 bases remaining between them. CDR3 amino acids: CASSLGQIFTDTQYF. CDR3 in DNA: TGTGCCAGCAGCTTAGGACAGATTTTCACAGATACGCAGTATTTT.

This clone was counted a single time. Other DNA sequences in this specimen translate into the identical CDR3. As DNA, the CDR3 is TGCGCCAGCAGCTTGCAGGGCTATAATTCACCCCTCCACTTT. Its protein is CASSLQGYNSPLHF. The chain uses TRBV5-1 and TRBJ1-6; D perhaps matches TRBD1 (5 bases). The length of the CDR3 is 14 residues. With 1 base removed from V and 3 bases from J, the gap between germline ends came to 5 bases. Germline V gene data show CDR1 as SGHRS and CDR2 as YFSETQ.

This chain links TRBV4-1 with TRBJ1-6; the D gene is possibly TRBD1 (6 bases). Germline assignment: CDR1 MGHRA and CDR2 YSYEKL. The germline V and J ends were trimmed by 4 bases and 7 bases, with 11 bases remaining between them. The CDR3 has 14 amino acids. CDR3 in DNA: TGCGCCAGCAGCCCCCGGGACATAAATTCACCCCTCCACTTT. Translating gives CASSPRDINSPLHF.

V and J are TRBV7-4 and TRBJ1-5; TRBD1 aligns across 8 bases. Per germline, CDR1 SGHVT and CDR2 SQSDAQ. Trimming at V came to 1 base and at J to 1 base, leaving 12 bases not matched to a gene. This CDR3 has 19 residues. In nucleotides, the CDR3 is TGTGCCAGCAGCTTAGTGGTCCTTTGGCAGGGGGCAAGCAATCAGCCCCAGCATTTT. Amino acid sequence: CASSLVVLWQGASNQPQHF.

The chain is built from TRBV4-2 and TRBJ2-1; tentative D call: TRBD2 (6 bases). The CDR3 spans 16 residues. Germline CDR1 reads LGHNA; CDR2 reads YNFKEQ. The V end lost 6 bases, the J end lost 4 bases, and 19 bases lay between the germline ends. The CDR3 DNA follows: TGTGCCAGCAGTCTAGCCTCTAGCGATCAGTACAATGAGCAGTTCTTC. Residues: CASSLASSDQYNEQFF.

The genes are TRBV2 and TRBJ2-2; the match to TRBD2 covers 9 bases. Germline-derived CDR1 and CDR2 are SNHLY and FYNNEI. Trimming removed 7 bases from V and 4 bases from J; junction bases left unmatched: 7. The CDR3 totals 15 residues. The CDR3 protein is CASTPLAGSTGELFF. The CDR3 DNA reads TGTGCCAGCACTCCCCTAGCGGGGAGCACCGGGGAGCTGTTTTTT.

This chain connects TRBV6-5 to TRBJ1-1, with a possible D match to TRBD1 (5 bases). The CDR3 spans 14 residues. V lost 4 bases, J lost 0 bases, and 9 bases lay in between. CDR1 is MNHEY, CDR2 SVGAGI, per germline. The DNA of the CDR3 is TGTGCCAGCAGTTCACAGGCAATGAACACTGAAGCTTTCTTT. Its protein product is CASSSQAMNTEAFF.

The chain has TRBV7-9 and TRBJ1-2; 8 nucleotides align to TRBD1. The CDR3 consists of 14 residues. Germline trimming cut 10 bases from V and 5 bases from J; bases unmatched to any gene: 12. Germline CDR1 is SEHNR and CDR2 is FQNEAQ (reference sequence). The DNA for the CDR3 is TGTGCCACCACTACGACAGGGGATTTATATGGCTACACCTTC. Translating it yields CATTTTGDLYGYTF.

The rearrangement links TRBV10-3 to TRBJ1-2, with D tentatively TRBD1 (6 bases). The germline gives CDR1 ENHRY, CDR2 SYGVKD. The CDR3 sequence is 13 residues long. Trimming pared 8 bases from V and 2 bases from J, leaving 12 bases between. CDR3 sequence (DNA): TGTGCCATCGAGGGGGTTTCGAACTATGGCTACACCTTC. This encodes CAIEGVSNYGYTF.

The rearrangement joins TRBV5-1 to TRBJ2-2, with D tentatively TRBD1 (6 bases). The CDR3 contains 16 residues. V shed 0 bases and J shed 2 bases, with 11 bases lying between them. Germline CDR1 reads SGHRS; CDR2 reads YFSETQ. In nucleotides, the CDR3 is TGCGCCAGCAGCTTGGAAGGCAGGGGAAACACCGGGGAGCTGTTTTTT. Translation gives CASSLEGRGNTGELFF.

The chain carries TRBV29-1 and TRBJ1-3, with TRBD1 as a possible D gene (5 bases). V lost 3 bases and J lost 7, with 7 bases in between. Germline CDR1 SQVTM, CDR2 ANQGSEA. This CDR3 spans 11 amino acids. The CDR3: CSVEQGNTIYF. The CDR3 DNA reads TGCAGCGTTGAGCAGGGTAACACCATATATTTT.

CDR3 in amino acids: CASSSVGGEETQYF. CDR3 nucleotide sequence: TGTGCCAGCAGCTCCGTCGGGGGAGAGGAGACCCAGTACTTC. The rearrangement uses TRBV5-4 and TRBJ2-5, with D perhaps matching TRBD2 (6 bases). The germline V and J ends were trimmed by 3 bases and 5 bases, with 14 bases remaining between them. Germline-derived CDR1 and CDR2 are SGHNT and YYREEE (reference sequence). The CDR3 is made up of 14 amino acids.